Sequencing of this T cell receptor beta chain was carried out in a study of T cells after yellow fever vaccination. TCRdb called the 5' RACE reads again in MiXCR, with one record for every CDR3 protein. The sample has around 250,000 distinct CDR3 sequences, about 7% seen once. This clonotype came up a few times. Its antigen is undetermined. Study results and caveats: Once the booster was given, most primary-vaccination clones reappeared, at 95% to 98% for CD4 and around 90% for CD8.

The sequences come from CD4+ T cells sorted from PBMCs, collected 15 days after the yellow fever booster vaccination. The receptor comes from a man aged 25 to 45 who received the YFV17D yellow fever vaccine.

CDR3 region: CADPGSGNQPQHF. CDR3 DNA sequence: TGCGCCGACCCAGGAAGTGGCAATCAGCCCCAGCATTTT. V usage is TRBV23-1 and J usage is TRBJ1-5; D unresolved. TRBV23-1 carries the ORF label, with uncertain function. The CDR3 consists of 13 residues. Deletions cut 11 bases from V and 2 bases from J, with 13 bases between.